Below, 24 T cell receptor beta chains from the same sample are listed, as sequenced in a study of T cell responses to AZD1222 COVID-19 vaccine. The method was immunoSEQ multiplex PCR; TCRdb's version includes in-frame clones alone and lacks a portion of them. The repertoire includes about 130,000 clones, about nine tenths of them detected once, and approximately 8.8% sits in the top ten. Source: peripheral blood, taken 28 days after the second AZD1222 dose. All receptors come from an adult who received the AZD1222 COVID-19 vaccine.

This sequence joins TRBV27 and TRBJ2-7; 10 bases agree with TRBD2. The CDR3 runs to 13 residues. V was pared by 11 bases and J by 4 bases, with 8 bases of the junction left unmatched. Germline assignment: CDR1 MNHEY and CDR2 SMNVEV (reference sequence). The CDR3 loop reads CAAGASGRYEQYF. The DNA of the CDR3 is TGTGCCGCAGGCGCTAGCGGGAGATACGAGCAGTACTTC.

This clone was seen just once. The chain has TRBV7-2 and TRBJ2-3; 9 bases match TRBD2. Germline V gene lookup returns CDR1 SGHTA and CDR2 FQGNSA. The length of the CDR3 is 16 residues. The junction had 11 bases not matched to a gene; V was cut back by 8 bases and J by 2 bases. The CDR3 DNA is TGTGCCAGCTCCCAATTGGTAGCGGGGGCCACAGATACGCAGTATTTT. Protein product: CASSQLVAGATDTQYF.

V gene TRBV25-1 combines with J gene TRBJ1-4, with 8 bases fitting TRBD1. Germline loops: CDR1 MGHDK, CDR2 SYGVNS. The CDR3 is 12 amino acids. V was pared by 6 bases and J by 8 bases, with 2 bases of the junction left unmatched. The CDR3 loop reads CASRGTGEKLFF. The CDR3 nucleotides are TGTGCCAGCAGAGGGACAGGCGAAAAACTGTTTTTT.

The chain uses TRBV11-2 and TRBJ2-7, with 7 bases aligning to TRBD2. V trimming: 2 bases; J trimming: 0 bases; junction bases outside the gene matches: 7. The germline V gene has CDR1 SGHAT and CDR2 FQNNGV. The CDR3 spans 16 residues. The CDR3 sequence: CASSLSGAGDSYEQYF. The CDR3 bases are TGTGCCAGCAGCTTAAGCGGGGCGGGGGACTCCTACGAGCAGTACTTC.

This clone was counted a single time. The gene calls are TRBV18 and TRBJ1-1, with D perhaps TRBD1 (6 bases). This CDR3 spans 15 amino acids. Trimming cost V 3 bases and J 0 bases, with 11 bases left between them. Germline values: CDR1 KGHSH, CDR2 LQKENI. DNA for the CDR3: TGTGCCAGCTCACCGGCCAGGGGCTTGAACACTGAAGCTTTCTTT. As protein: CASSPARGLNTEAFF.

The chain links TRBV6-5 to TRBJ1-2, with 7 bases fitting TRBD1. The trim removed 7 bases at V and 6 bases at J, leaving 14 bases unmatched. This CDR3 is built from 15 residues. CDR1 and CDR2 (germline): MNHEY, SVGAGI. The CDR3 region is CASINHKGGIDGYTF. In nucleotides, the CDR3 is TGTGCCAGCATCAATCACAAAGGGGGCATTGATGGCTACACCTTC.

The chain links TRBV5-1 to TRBJ1-4; perhaps TRBD1 as D (5 bases). CDR1 SGHRS and CDR2 YFSETQ come from the germline V gene. Deletions cut 0 bases from V and 3 bases from J, with 6 bases between. The CDR3 contains 14 residues. DNA for the CDR3: TGCGCCAGCAGCTTGGGACAGCCTAATGAAAAACTGTTTTTT. Its translation: CASSLGQPNEKLFF.

The CDR3 here is CSASDRGPGNTIYF. The CDR3, as DNA: TGCAGTGCTAGTGACCGAGGACCCGGAAACACCATATATTTT. V and J are TRBV20-1 and TRBJ1-3, with D hard to call. V was pared by 3 bases and J by 4 bases, with 13 bases between. CDR1 and CDR2 (germline): DFQATT, SNEGSKA (reference sequence). This CDR3 contains 14 residues.

The chain carries TRBV18 and TRBJ2-7; 10 bases map to TRBD1. Per germline, CDR1 KGHSH and CDR2 LQKENI. The CDR3 is made up of 13 amino acids. The V segment lost 4 bases and the J segment 7 bases; nucleotides outside the gene matches: 4. CDR3 in DNA: TGTGCCAGCTCACTGGGACAGGGGAGGGAGCAGTACTTC. This encodes CASSLGQGREQYF.

J is TRBJ2-3 and V is TRBV10-3; tentatively, D is TRBD1 (5 bases). Germline values: CDR1 ENHRY, CDR2 SYGVKD. Trimming cost V 8 bases and J 8 bases, with 11 bases left between them. The CDR3 length is 11 residues. Here the CDR3 DNA reads TGTGCCATCGGCGAGGACACTACGCAGTATTTT. Residues: CAIGEDTTQYF.

In this sample, this clone turned up a few times. The chain links TRBV25-1 to TRBJ1-2; D not resolved. Germline V gene lookup returns CDR1 MGHDK and CDR2 SYGVNS. Deletions cut 6 bases from V and 3 bases from J, with 11 bases between. This CDR3 has 13 amino acids. CDR3 in DNA: TGTGCCAGCAGAAAAGACACCTACTATGGCTACACCTTC. Its protein product is CASRKDTYYGYTF.

V gene TRBV6-2 or TRBV6-3 combines with J gene TRBJ1-1; D gene ambiguous. The germline CDR1 and CDR2 sequences are MNHEY and SVGEGT. This CDR3 contains 13 residues. The V end lost 4 bases, the J end lost 1 base, and 7 bases lay between the germline ends. The CDR3 spells CASSLLWNTEAFF. The CDR3 nucleotides read TGTGCCAGCAGTTTACTCTGGAACACTGAAGCTTTCTTT.

This chain links TRBV6-6 with TRBJ1-6; 7 bases are a match to TRBD1. CDR3 length: 19 residues. J gave up 2 bases and V 5 bases, and 15 bases lay outside the gene matches. CDR1 is MNHNY and CDR2 is SVGAGI in the germline V gene (reference sequence). Written as DNA, the CDR3 is TGTGCCAGCAGTCCCAACAGGGGTCGGGGTTTGGCCTATAATTCACCCCTCCACTTT. Protein sequence: CASSPNRGRGLAYNSPLHF.

This chain links TRBV12-3 or TRBV12-4 with TRBJ1-1; 7 nucleotides line up with TRBD1. The CDR3 covers 12 residues. V shed 5 bases, J shed 7 bases, and the junction held 4 bases outside the gene matches. The CDR3 is CASSPGGHEAFF. For the CDR3, the DNA is TGTGCCAGCAGTCCAGGGGGTCATGAAGCTTTCTTT.

The chain employs TRBV23-1 and TRBJ1-5; the match to TRBD1 covers 9 bases. TRBV23-1 is treated as an ORF (open reading frame) with a function not yet certain. There are 12 residues in the CDR3. V gave up 8 bases and J gave up 7 bases; unmatched junction bases: 3. The chain's CDR3 is CASRTGGQPQHF. The CDR3 nucleotides are TGCGCCAGCCGCACAGGGGGCCAGCCCCAGCATTTT.

The J gene is TRBJ2-6, the V gene TRBV3-1 (or the pseudogene TRBV3-2); D may correspond to TRBD1 or TRBD2 (5 bases each). Germline lookup yields CDR1 LGHDT and CDR2 YNNKEL (reference sequence). Trimming removed 1 base from V and 3 bases from J, with 13 bases in between. The CDR3 extends over 17 amino acids. The CDR3 reads CASSQGRGADGANVLTF. The CDR3 DNA follows: TGTGCCAGCAGCCAAGGGAGAGGGGCGGATGGGGCCAACGTCCTGACTTTC.

This clone was recorded once. As DNA, the CDR3 is TGCAGCGCCTGTGGTGCGGCAAGCTATGGCTACACCTTC. It specifies CSACGAASYGYTF. This chain links TRBV29-1 with TRBJ1-2; D not certain. Germline CDR1 is SQVTM and CDR2 is ANQGSEA. V was cut by 7 bases and J by 4 bases, with 16 bases left in between. The CDR3 consists of 13 residues.

The genes are TRBV12-5 and TRBJ2-6; TRBD1 aligns across 8 bases. Germline-derived CDR1 and CDR2 are LGHNT and FRNRAP. V trimming: 1 base; J trimming: 3 bases; junction bases outside the gene matches: 23. There are 23 residues in the CDR3. The CDR3 here is CASGLALRTRDRRHALGANVLTF. The DNA for the CDR3 is TGTGCTAGTGGTTTGGCACTCCGGACCAGGGACAGGAGGCACGCCCTTGGGGCCAACGTCCTGACTTTC.

The chain is built from TRBV6-6 and TRBJ2-5; a weak D match, TRBD1 (7 bases). The V and J ends lost 2 bases and 5 bases respectively, with 12 bases between them. Germline-derived CDR1 and CDR2 are MNHNY and SVGAGI (reference sequence). The CDR3 loop spans 14 amino acids. DNA of the CDR3: TGTGCCAGCAGTTACCAGGGGGGAGTGGAGACCCAGTACTTC. It codes for CASSYQGGVETQYF.

The chain couples TRBV30 to TRBJ1-6, with D unresolved. V lost 5 bases and J 8 bases, leaving 7 bases between the germline ends. This CDR3 comprises 11 residues. CDR1 and CDR2 from the germline V gene are GTSNPN and SVGIG (reference sequence). Here the CDR3 DNA reads TGTGCCTGGTCTTGGGATTCACCCCTCCACTTT. Its protein is CAWSWDSPLHF.

This clone was recorded only once. The rearrangement uses TRBV4-3 and TRBJ2-3; perhaps TRBD2 as D (6 bases). V lost 0 bases to trimming and J lost 7 bases, with 14 bases between them. Germline lookup yields CDR1 LGHNA and CDR2 YSLEER. The CDR3 has 15 residues. The CDR3: CASSQDTGVVNTQYF. DNA of the CDR3: TGCGCCAGCAGCCAAGATACGGGGGTGGTAAATACGCAGTATTTT.

The chain combines TRBV27 with TRBJ1-2; D perhaps matches TRBD1 (5 bases). This CDR3 contains 13 residues. CDR1 is MNHEY, CDR2 SMNVEV, per germline (reference sequence). Trimming stripped 8 bases from V and 5 bases from J, with 15 bases between. This CDR3 reads CASAPRGLYGYTF. CDR3 coding DNA: TGTGCCAGCGCCCCAAGGGGCCTATATGGCTACACCTTC.

This clone was observed a single time. The chain has TRBV6-2 or TRBV6-3 and TRBJ2-1; 12 bases line up with TRBD2. With V trimmed by 5 bases and J by 10 bases, 3 bases remained unmatched. The CDR3 is 13 amino acids. Germline V lookup: CDR1 MNHEY, CDR2 SVGEGT. CDR3 DNA: TGTGCCAGCAGTCCCCTAGCGGGGGGGGAGCAGTTCTTC. This codes for CASSPLAGGEQFF.

This chain links TRBV2 with TRBJ2-5; no clear D. Germline V gene lookup returns CDR1 SNHLY and CDR2 FYNNEI. With 6 bases removed from V and 0 bases from J, the gap between germline ends came to 5 bases. This CDR3 region has 12 residues. Here the CDR3 reads CASRPDQETQYF. In DNA, the CDR3 is TGTGCCAGCAGGCCAGACCAAGAGACCCAGTACTTC.